A selection of T cell receptor beta chains follows, all from one sample in a study of control samples from healthy donors and cancer patients. Sequenced by immunoSEQ multiplex PCR; TCRdb stores in-frame clones only, minus some. This table holds more than 65,000 clones, around nine tenths found once. Sample: PBMCs. These receptors came from a woman aged 55-69 years with head and neck cancer. Each CDR3 is given with its conserved first and last residue. Fields, in order: clone size, J gene, D gene, V gene, CDR3 DNA, CDR3 protein. A D gene is named only where the DNA matches it firmly. Clone size is not always given. Where it is, it says once, few, many or a class for expanded clones.

size: once; J: TRBJ2-5; D: TRBD2; V: TRBV18; DNA: TGTGCCAGCTCACCATCACTAGCGGTACAAGAGACCCAGTACTTC; CDR3: CASSPSLAVQETQYF
size: -; J: TRBJ2-2; D: -; V: TRBV10-1; DNA: TGCGCCAGCAGTGATCAAGCAGCGAACACCGGGGAGCTGTTTTTT; CDR3: CASSDQAANTGELFF
size: -; J: TRBJ2-3; D: -; V: TRBV5-1; DNA: TGCGCCAGCAAGCTCGGGACACCTAGCACAGATACGCAGTATTTT; CDR3: CASKLGTPSTDTQYF
size: -; J: TRBJ2-1; D: -; V: TRBV2; DNA: TGTGCCAGCAGGTACTACAATGAGCAGTTCTTC; CDR3: CASRYYNEQFF
size: -; J: TRBJ1-4; D: -; V: TRBV2; DNA: TGTGCCAGCAGTAGAACAGGAAGGAATGAAAAACTGTTTTTT; CDR3: CASSRTGRNEKLFF
size: -; J: TRBJ2-3; D: -; V: TRBV12-5; DNA: TGTGCTAGTGGTTTGGGACTGGGAGATACGCAGTATTTT; CDR3: CASGLGLGDTQYF
size: -; J: TRBJ1-1; D: -; V: TRBV6-6; DNA: TGTGCCAGCAGTTACGGGGACGGCTGGTTCTTT; CDR3: CASSYGDGWFF
size: -; J: TRBJ2-1; D: TRBD2; V: TRBV6-5; DNA: TGTGCCTCCAGCGGGGGAGGCGATGAGCAGTTCTTC; CDR3: CASSGGGDEQFF
size: -; J: TRBJ2-1; D: -; V: TRBV29-1; DNA: TGCAGCGTTGAGAGAGGTTCGGCGAGCTCCTACAATGAGCAGTTCTTC; CDR3: CSVERGSASSYNEQFF
size: -; J: TRBJ2-5; D: -; V: TRBV11-2; DNA: TGTGCCAGCAGCTTAGGTCAGGCGGGCCCGGGGGAGACCCAGTACTTC; CDR3: CASSLGQAGPGETQYF
size: -; J: TRBJ1-2; D: -; V: TRBV2; DNA: TGTGCCAGCAGTGAAGTCGAGTCGGGCTATGGCTACACCTTC; CDR3: CASSEVESGYGYTF
size: -; J: TRBJ1-2; D: TRBD1; V: TRBV29-1; DNA: TGCAGCATAAAACCAGGGGGCTCGTATGGCTACACCTTC; CDR3: CSIKPGGSYGYTF
size: -; J: TRBJ2-7; D: -; V: TRBV6-4; DNA: TGTGCCAGCAGGGGGGACACGGAGGTCTACGAGCAGTACTTC; CDR3: CASRGDTEVYEQYF
size: few; J: TRBJ1-4; D: -; V: TRBV19; DNA: TGTGCCAGTAGTCTCAAAGAGATGGGTGAAAAACTGTTTTTT; CDR3: CASSLKEMGEKLFF
size: few; J: TRBJ2-3; D: -; V: TRBV18; DNA: TGTGCCAGCTCACCACCGTCTGAGGATACGCAGTATTTT; CDR3: CASSPPSEDTQYF
size: -; J: TRBJ2-5; D: -; V: TRBV19; DNA: TGTGCCAGTTCTGGGGGACCTAAAGAGACCCAGTACTTC; CDR3: CASSGGPKETQYF
size: -; J: TRBJ2-2; D: -; V: TRBV28; DNA: TGTGCCAGCAGACCACCCTGGGGGAGGCCGAACACCGGGGAGCTGTTTTTT; CDR3: CASRPPWGRPNTGELFF
size: -; J: TRBJ1-1; D: -; V: TRBV6-1; DNA: TGTGCCAGCAGTGAAGATCTGGTTGGGGTCACTGAAGCTTTCTTT; CDR3: CASSEDLVGVTEAFF
size: -; J: TRBJ1-1; D: -; V: TRBV10-3; DNA: TGTGCCATCAGTGAAGGGAACACTGAAGCTTTCTTT; CDR3: CAISEGNTEAFF
size: -; J: TRBJ1-1; D: TRBD1; V: TRBV6-5; DNA: TGTGCCAGCAGTTCACGACAGGGTCGCATGAACACTGAAGCTTTCTTT; CDR3: CASSSRQGRMNTEAFF
size: -; J: TRBJ2-3; D: -; V: TRBV5-6; DNA: TGTGCCAGCAGCTTGAGGGTGAGTGGCACAGATACGCAGTATTTT; CDR3: CASSLRVSGTDTQYF
size: -; J: TRBJ2-3; D: -; V: TRBV10-3; DNA: TGTGCCATCAGTGGATTAGCGGATAAGAACACAGATACGCAGTATTTT; CDR3: CAISGLADKNTDTQYF
size: -; J: TRBJ2-7; D: -; V: TRBV9; DNA: TGTGCCAGCAGCGTAGGGCCAACTCTAGACGAGCAGTACTTC; CDR3: CASSVGPTLDEQYF
size: few; J: TRBJ2-7; D: -; V: TRBV21-1; DNA: TGTGCCAGCAGCAAAGGGGAGGGATCCTACGAGCAGTACTTC; CDR3: CASSKGEGSYEQYF
size: -; J: TRBJ2-6; D: -; V: TRBV7-9; DNA: TGTGCCAGCAGCATCTCAGGTCACTCTGGGGCCAACGTCCTGACTTTC; CDR3: CASSISGHSGANVLTF
size: -; J: TRBJ2-5; D: TRBD1; V: TRBV6-5; DNA: TGTGCCAGCAGGAAAGGGACAGGGACAGAGACCCAGTACTTC; CDR3: CASRKGTGTETQYF
size: -; J: TRBJ2-5; D: -; V: TRBV5-1; DNA: TGCGCCAGCAGCTCACTCGGACAAACAGAGACCCAGTACTTC; CDR3: CASSSLGQTETQYF
size: -; J: TRBJ2-7; D: -; V: TRBV6-6; DNA: TGTGCCAGCAGTTACTCGAACCTTAGACAGTATTACGAGCAGTACTTC; CDR3: CASSYSNLRQYYEQYF